This entry is about one T cell receptor beta chain. The protocol was immunoSEQ multiplex PCR, while the TCRdb copy is restricted to in-frame clones and leaves out a portion. The sample shows 75,000 to 80,000 clones, 75% to 90% of them seen only once. In germline, CDR1 is LGHDT, CDR2 YNNKEL (reference sequence). The CDR3 is 14 residues long. Trimming took off 1 base at V and 10 bases at J, with 13 bases between the two ends. This sample was included in a study of control samples from healthy donors and cancer patients. The specimen was PBMCs. The chain has TRBV3-1 (or the pseudogene TRBV3-2) and TRBJ1-4; D perhaps matches TRBD1 (5 bases). The source of this sequence is a woman in her 50s with colorectal cancer. The CDR3 is CASSQGVTQGKLFF. The CDR3 DNA reads TGTGCCAGCAGCCAAGGGGTTACCCAGGGAAAACTGTTTTTT.